The next 14 T cell receptor beta chains were all read from a single sample in a study of regulatory T cells in long-lasting Graves disease. Both iRepertoire HTBI primers and Arm-PCR of CDR3 regions were used to build the TCR beta libraries. MiXCR, run by TCRdb on the multiplex PCR reads, gives a single entry per CDR3 protein. Of under 450,000 distinct CDR3 sequences listed, around 20% are singletons. As for time point: persistent/refractory GD, antithyroid drugs over 5 years with positive TRAb. PBMCs provided the RNA from which the TCR library was made. Sequenced here: peripheral blood mononuclear cells (PBMCs), sampled when the disease was refractory, from a patient treated with antithyroid drugs. These receptors originate from a female donor with Graves disease.

In this sample, this clonotype turned up a few times. The V gene is TRBV20-1, the J gene TRBJ2-5; unclear D gene. CDR1 and CDR2 from the germline V gene are DFQATT and SNEGSKA (reference sequence). CDR3 length: 12 amino acids. V shed 4 bases and J shed 5 bases, with 11 bases lying between them. The CDR3 loop reads CSANLSPETQYF. For the CDR3, the DNA is TGCAGTGCTAATTTGTCTCCCGAGACCCAGTACTTC.

This clonotype was counted at least ten times. The rearrangement uses TRBV28 and TRBJ2-7, with D perhaps TRBD1 (5 bases). Trimming removed 5 bases at V and 1 base at J, with 15 bases between. From germline, CDR1 is MDHEN and CDR2 SYDVKM. The CDR3 has 15 residues. The CDR3 loop is CASSHPWGRSYEQYF. The DNA of the CDR3 is TGTGCCAGCAGTCACCCGTGGGGCAGATCCTACGAGCAGTACTTC.

This clonotype was recorded at least ten times. V gene TRBV2 combines with J gene TRBJ1-2, with TRBD1 matching 8 bases. The junction had 7 bases not matched to a gene; V was cut back by 7 bases and J by 3 bases. Germline V gene sequence: CDR1 SNHLY, CDR2 FYNNEI. There are 14 residues in the CDR3. The CDR3 spells CASIGQGHHYGYTF. CDR3 bases: TGTGCCAGCATAGGACAGGGTCATCACTATGGCTACACCTTC.

This clonotype was detected ten times or more. This sequence joins TRBV9 and TRBJ2-2; no reliable D call. CDR1 and CDR2 from the germline V gene are SGDLS and YYNGEE. V was shortened by 0 bases and J by 4 bases, with 4 bases between the two germline ends. The CDR3 totals 13 residues. The CDR3 region has the DNA TGTGCCAGCAGCGTAGGTCCCACCGGGGAGCTGTTTTTT. It encodes CASSVGPTGELFF.

This clonotype is a singleton in its sample. This may be a read error: a much more frequent sequence differs by one nucleotide. The chain has TRBV6-2 or TRBV6-3 and TRBJ2-5; the D gene is possibly TRBD2 (6 bases). Germline V CDR1 and CDR2: MNHEY, SVGEGT. V shed 5 bases and J shed 9 bases, with 25 bases lying between them. The CDR3 length is 16 residues. This CDR3 reads CASSVLTGKGWEAQYF. In nucleotides, the CDR3 is TGTGCCAGCAGTGTGTTGACGGGAAAGGGATGGGAGGCCCAGTACTTC.

This clonotype was observed a few times. The chain links TRBV30 to TRBJ1-2; D unclear. Looked up from germline, CDR1 is GTSNPN and CDR2 is SVGIG (reference sequence). V lost 0 bases and J 4 bases, leaving 6 bases between the germline ends. CDR3 length equals 12 residues. CDR3 bases: TGTGCCTGGAGTGTACTCGTCTATGGCTACACCTTC. Translated, it gives CAWSVLVYGYTF. The whole variable domain, filled in from reference TRBV30 and TRBJ1-2, reads SQTIHQWPATLVQPVGSPLSLECTVEGTSNPNLYWYRQAAGRGLQLLFYSVGIGQISSEVPQNLSASRPQDRQFILSSKKLLLSDSGFYLCAWSVLVYGYTFGSGTRLTVV.

In this sample, this clonotype turned up many times. The chain has TRBV12-3 or TRBV12-4 and TRBJ1-2, with D unresolved. V was trimmed by 0 bases and J by 7 bases, leaving 12 bases between them. The CDR3 sequence is 14 residues long. CDR3 nucleotides: TGTGCCAGCAGTTTAGCGCAGCGTCGGTCTGGCTACACCTTC. The encoded protein is CASSLAQRRSGYTF.

This clonotype was found a few times. The chain is built from TRBV6-5 and TRBJ1-2; 7 bases map to TRBD1. This CDR3 is 15 amino acids long. Trimming removed 4 bases from V and 8 bases from J; junction bases left unmatched: 13. The germline V gene encodes CDR1 MNHEY and CDR2 SVGAGI. This CDR3 is CASSSPGQDLGGYTF. The CDR3 bases are TGTGCCAGCAGTTCTCCTGGACAGGACCTGGGAGGCTACACCTTC.

This clonotype was detected ten times or more. The chain links TRBV2 to TRBJ1-5; 7 bases are shared with TRBD1. Germline V CDR1 and CDR2: SNHLY, FYNNEI. V lost 4 bases, J lost 4 bases, and 4 bases stayed unmatched. This CDR3 is built from 14 residues. The DNA of the CDR3 is TGTGCCAGCAGTGGGGACAGTTGGAATCAGCCCCAGCATTTT. Translation: CASSGDSWNQPQHF. The whole variable domain, remainder taken from reference TRBV2 and TRBJ1-5, is EPEVTQTPSHQVTQMGQEVILRCVPISNHLYFYWYRQILGQKVEFLVSFYNNEISEKSEIFDDQFSVERPDGSNFTLKIRSTKLEDSAMYFCASSGDSWNQPQHFGDGTRLSIL.

With respect to this clonotype: Its ends do not fully match the called genes, so a read error is possible. V and J are TRBV10-3 and TRBJ2-2; D possibly matches TRBD1 or TRBD2 (6 bases each). Germline V CDR1 and CDR2: ENHRY, SYGVKD. The CDR3 extends over 14 amino acids. CDR3 residues: CAIRSTGSTGGLFF. The CDR3 DNA reads TGTGCCATCAGGTCCACAGGGAGCACCGGGGGGCTGTTTTTT.

The chain recombines TRBV19 with TRBJ1-1; D is perhaps TRBD1 (5 bases). The V end was cut by 4 bases, the J end by 6 bases, with 18 bases between. The germline V gene encodes CDR1 LNHDA and CDR2 SQIVND (reference sequence). CDR3 size: 15 residues. CDR3 DNA: TGTGCCAGTAGTACCCCCCTGGGGGTGAGCGCTGAAGCTTTCTTT. It translates to CASSTPLGVSAEAFF.

The rearrangement links TRBV20-1 to TRBJ2-1; 9 bases map to TRBD2. CDR3 length: 14 residues. The V and J ends lost 6 bases and 6 bases, in that order; junction bases with no gene match: 9. Germline lookup yields CDR1 DFQATT and CDR2 SNEGSKA (reference sequence). CDR3 DNA: TGCAGTGCCCGACTAGCGGCCAGGGTCAATGAGCAGTTCTTC. Its protein product is CSARLAARVNEQFF.

This clonotype showed up just a few times. The CDR3 reads CASNRAGEQYF. In nucleotides, the CDR3 is TGTGCCAGCAACCGGGCAGGCGAGCAGTACTTC. The V and J genes are TRBV2 and TRBJ2-7; D unresolved. V was shortened by 7 bases and J by 6 bases, with 10 bases between the two germline ends. Germline CDR1 is SNHLY and CDR2 is FYNNEI. The CDR3 loop spans 11 amino acids. The whole variable domain, remainder taken from reference TRBV2 and TRBJ2-7, is EPEVTQTPSHQVTQMGQEVILRCVPISNHLYFYWYRQILGQKVEFLVSFYNNEISEKSEIFDDQFSVERPDGSNFTLKIRSTKLEDSAMYFCASNRAGEQYFGPGTRLTVT.

This clonotype has more than one count but fewer than ten. The rearrangement joins TRBV12-3 or TRBV12-4 to TRBJ2-2, with D unclear. The V gene lost 3 bases and the J gene lost 1 base, with 6 bases spanning the gap. This CDR3 spans 14 amino acids. The CDR3 DNA is TGTGCCAGCAGTTTCTTCAGGAACACCGGGGAGCTGTTTTTT. The encoded protein is CASSFFRNTGELFF.